A selection of T cell receptor beta chains follows, all from one sample in a study of tumor-infiltrating lymphocytes in localized non-small cell lung cancer. This table comes from immunoSEQ multiplex PCR, and its TCRdb copy is limited to in-frame clones, with some not included. This sample has some 8,100 clones, with over 75% found just once. Sequenced: lung tumor tissue. The receptors here all came from a human donor with non-small cell lung cancer. Each CDR3 is given with its conserved first and last residue. The order of the fields is clone size, J gene, V gene, D gene, CDR3 DNA, CDR3 protein. The D gene is left open where the match is weak. Clone size is given for some rows only: seen once, a few or many times, or a class if the clone is expanded.

clone size: NA; J gene: TRBJ2-3; V gene: TRBV7-8; D gene: NA; CDR3 DNA: TGTGCCAGCAGCCGCAGGGTTTTGAACACAGATACGCAGTATTTT; CDR3 protein: CASSRRVLNTDTQYF
clone size: NA; J gene: TRBJ1-5; V gene: TRBV4-3; D gene: NA; CDR3 DNA: TGCGCCAGCAGCCAGCAGAGGGGATGGGATCAGCCCCAGCATTTT; CDR3 protein: CASSQQRGWDQPQHF
clone size: NA; J gene: TRBJ1-4; V gene: TRBV5-6; D gene: NA; CDR3 DNA: TGTGCCAGCAGCTCTGCAAGGGGTGGTGAAAAACTGTTTTTT; CDR3 protein: CASSSARGGEKLFF
clone size: once; J gene: TRBJ1-4; V gene: TRBV5-4; D gene: TRBD1; CDR3 DNA: TGTGCCAGCAGCTTGGCCGGAGGGACAGATGGAAAACTGTTTTTT; CDR3 protein: CASSLAGGTDGKLFF
clone size: NA; J gene: TRBJ2-5; V gene: TRBV7-9; D gene: NA; CDR3 DNA: TGTGCCAGCAGCTTAAACAGTCGGGAGTCGGAGACCCAGTACTTC; CDR3 protein: CASSLNSRESETQYF
clone size: NA; J gene: TRBJ2-5; V gene: TRBV27; D gene: NA; CDR3 DNA: TGTGCCAGCAGTTTATTGGGACAAGAGACCCAGTACTTC; CDR3 protein: CASSLLGQETQYF
clone size: once; J gene: TRBJ1-2; V gene: TRBV7-8; D gene: NA; CDR3 DNA: TGTGCCAGCAGCCGAATGGACAAAGCGAACTATGGCTACACCTTC; CDR3 protein: CASSRMDKANYGYTF
clone size: NA; J gene: TRBJ1-1; V gene: TRBV28; D gene: NA; CDR3 DNA: TGTGCCAGCAGAGCCGCCGGCAGGGAGAACACTGAAGCTTTCTTT; CDR3 protein: CASRAAGRENTEAFF
clone size: NA; J gene: TRBJ2-5; V gene: TRBV4-2; D gene: NA; CDR3 DNA: TGTGCCAGCAGCCAAGAAAGAGCGAACCAAGAGACCCAGTACTTC; CDR3 protein: CASSQERANQETQYF
clone size: NA; J gene: TRBJ2-7; V gene: TRBV4-2; D gene: NA; CDR3 DNA: TGTGCCAGCAGGGAGGCCAGCTCCTACGAGCAGTACTTC; CDR3 protein: CASREASSYEQYF
clone size: NA; J gene: TRBJ2-5; V gene: TRBV7-2; D gene: NA; CDR3 DNA: TGTGCCAGCAGCTTAGCTAGCGGAGAAGAGACCCAGTACTTC; CDR3 protein: CASSLASGEETQYF
clone size: NA; J gene: TRBJ2-3; V gene: TRBV4-3; D gene: NA; CDR3 DNA: TGCGCCAGCAGCCAAGAATGGCGCGCAGATACGCAGTATTTT; CDR3 protein: CASSQEWRADTQYF
clone size: few; J gene: TRBJ2-3; V gene: TRBV19; D gene: NA; CDR3 DNA: TGTGCCAGTAGTATAGGGAACAGCTTCACAGATACGCAGTATTTT; CDR3 protein: CASSIGNSFTDTQYF
clone size: NA; J gene: TRBJ1-1; V gene: TRBV28; D gene: NA; CDR3 DNA: TGTGCCAGCAGTTCGCCGGGACAGAACACTGAAGCTTTCTTT; CDR3 protein: CASSSPGQNTEAFF
clone size: NA; J gene: TRBJ1-5; V gene: TRBV19; D gene: TRBD1; CDR3 DNA: TGTGCCAGCCAGGACAGGGGTTGGAGCAATCAGCCCCAGCATTTT; CDR3 protein: CASQDRGWSNQPQHF
clone size: NA; J gene: TRBJ1-1; V gene: TRBV2; D gene: NA; CDR3 DNA: TGTGCCAGCAGCGGTCTCCGATACAACACTGAAGCTTTCTTT; CDR3 protein: CASSGLRYNTEAFF
clone size: NA; J gene: TRBJ2-3; V gene: TRBV6-6; D gene: NA; CDR3 DNA: TGTGCCAGCAGTTCACGGGACAAGGGCACAGATACGCAGTATTTT; CDR3 protein: CASSSRDKGTDTQYF
clone size: NA; J gene: TRBJ1-5; V gene: TRBV4-3; D gene: NA; CDR3 DNA: TGCGCCAGCAGCCGAGGGGGCAATCAGCCCCAGCATTTT; CDR3 protein: CASSRGGNQPQHF
clone size: NA; J gene: TRBJ1-3; V gene: TRBV4-1; D gene: NA; CDR3 DNA: TGCGCCAGCAGCCAAGATATGGGGATGTCTGGAAACACCATATATTTT; CDR3 protein: CASSQDMGMSGNTIYF
clone size: NA; J gene: TRBJ1-2; V gene: TRBV6-5; D gene: NA; CDR3 DNA: TGTGCCAGCAGCCTTGGACCATTCTATGGCTACACCTTC; CDR3 protein: CASSLGPFYGYTF
clone size: NA; J gene: TRBJ2-7; V gene: TRBV11-3; D gene: TRBD1; CDR3 DNA: TGTGCCAGCAGTGTGACAGGGAATTACGAGCAGTACTTC; CDR3 protein: CASSVTGNYEQYF
clone size: NA; J gene: TRBJ2-3; V gene: TRBV7-2; D gene: NA; CDR3 DNA: TGTGCCAGCAGCTTAAGTGCAGATACGCAGTATTTT; CDR3 protein: CASSLSADTQYF
clone size: NA; J gene: TRBJ2-3; V gene: TRBV2; D gene: NA; CDR3 DNA: TGTGCCAGCAGTGAACCATTCACAGATACGCAGTATTTT; CDR3 protein: CASSEPFTDTQYF